These 9 T cell receptor beta chains were sequenced from one sample in a study of blood T cell repertoires in COVID-19. TCRdb's copy holds only in-frame clones and misses some; the assay was immunoSEQ multiplex PCR. This sample yields approximately 210,000 clones, of which around nine tenths are seen a single time; approximately 4% belongs to the top ten. Sample: peripheral blood. Source of these receptors: a human donor in a cohort sampled during active COVID-19.

The chain combines TRBV7-9 with TRBJ2-5; 7 bases match TRBD2. Looked up from germline, CDR1 is SEHNR and CDR2 is FQNEAQ (reference sequence). The CDR3 consists of 13 residues. The V segment lost 3 bases and the J segment 5 bases; nucleotides outside the gene matches: 3. CDR3 protein: CASSFGGGETQYF. The CDR3 DNA sequence: TGTGCCAGCAGCTTCGGGGGAGGGGAGACCCAGTACTTC.

V usage is TRBV3-1 (or the pseudogene TRBV3-2) and J usage is TRBJ2-7, with TRBD2 identical over 8 bases. Trimming removed 1 base from V and 1 base from J; junction bases left unmatched: 6. This CDR3 region has 16 residues. In germline, CDR1 is LGHDT, CDR2 YNNKEL (reference sequence). In DNA, the CDR3 is TGTGCCAGCAGCCAAGTCGGGAGGGCGAATTCCTACGAGCAGTACTTC. Its protein product is CASSQVGRANSYEQYF.

This clone was counted only a few times. The chain employs TRBV5-1 and TRBJ2-7; 9 bases align to TRBD1. Germline trimming cut 5 bases from V and 4 bases from J; bases unmatched to any gene: 7. Germline V gene lookup returns CDR1 SGHRS and CDR2 YFSETQ. The CDR3 is 14 residues long. As DNA, the CDR3 is TGCGCCAGCAGACAAGGACAGGGGACGTACGAGCAGTACTTC. It encodes CASRQGQGTYEQYF.

The rearrangement joins TRBV5-1 to TRBJ1-4; D gene uncertain. The ends were cut back, 1 base at V and 4 bases at J, with 14 bases in the middle. In germline, CDR1 is SGHRS, CDR2 YFSETQ. This CDR3 contains 16 residues. The CDR3 DNA reads TGCGCCAGCAGCTTGACGAGGGCAGAACTTAATGAAAAACTGTTTTTT. The encoded protein is CASSLTRAELNEKLFF.

In DNA form, the CDR3 reads TGTGCCACAAGCCCTAGCGGGGGGGCCGTTGAGCAGTTCTTC. Protein sequence: CATSPSGGAVEQFF. This chain joins TRBV6-2 or TRBV6-3 and TRBJ2-1; 12 positions agree with TRBD2. The CDR3 extends over 14 amino acids. Germline CDR1 MNHEY, CDR2 SVGEGT. Trimming cost V 10 bases and J 9 bases; bases outside gene matches: 10.

The chain has TRBV6-2 or TRBV6-3 and TRBJ2-7, with 7 bases lining up with TRBD1. The length of the CDR3 is 18 residues. Trimming cost V 3 bases and J 3 bases; bases outside gene matches: 17. Looked up from germline, CDR1 is MNHEY and CDR2 is SVGEGT. CDR3 DNA sequence: TGTGCCAGCAGTTATCCGAGGACAGGCAGTAGAGGACTCTACGAGCAGTACTTC. Protein sequence: CASSYPRTGSRGLYEQYF.

V usage is TRBV5-8 and J usage is TRBJ2-7; D may be TRBD2 (5 bases). Germline V gene data show CDR1 as SGHTS and CDR2 as YDEGEE. With 0 bases removed from V and 0 bases from J, the gap between germline ends came to 16 bases. The length of the CDR3 is 17 residues. CDR3 sequence (DNA): TGTGCCAGCAGCTTGGGGGTTTTTGAGGGTTACTCCTACGAGCAGTACTTC. This gives the protein CASSLGVFEGYSYEQYF.

The J gene is TRBJ1-2, the V gene TRBV19; TRBD1 might be the D (6 bases). Trimming shortened V by 3 bases and J by 7 bases, and 15 bases separated the two germline ends. This CDR3 contains 14 residues. Per the germline V gene, CDR1 is LNHDA and CDR2 is SQIVND (reference sequence). CDR3 amino acids: CASSITGQSIGYTF. For the CDR3, the DNA is TGTGCCAGTAGTATTACCGGACAGTCTATTGGCTACACCTTC.

This clone was counted a few times. The rearrangement uses TRBV27 and TRBJ2-3; 13 bases match TRBD2. V lost 4 bases and J lost 5; bases outside the gene matches: 9. The germline CDR1 and CDR2 sequences are MNHEY and SMNVEV (reference sequence). The length of the CDR3 is 17 residues. The CDR3 sequence is CASSSILAGGQGDTQYF. In nucleotides, the CDR3 is TGTGCCAGCAGTTCCATACTAGCGGGGGGGCAAGGAGATACGCAGTATTTT.